This TCR beta chain is drawn from a study of T cell responses to AZD1222 COVID-19 vaccine. Deletions cut 8 bases from V and 7 bases from J, with 8 bases between. There are 11 residues in the CDR3. The germline V gene encodes CDR1 LGHNT and CDR2 FRNRAP. TCRdb's table, derived via immunoSEQ multiplex PCR, lists solely in-frame clones and lacks some. The sample shows some 150,000 clones, around 90% of them seen only once. Turning to this clone: The antigen is not known.

Study outcomes and limitations: Only 5 or 6 people who got AZD1222 tested seropositive at baseline. Repertoires were obtained solely post-peak T cell response. Clonal diversity was possibly underestimated, and white British individuals and females predominated among donors. Increases in Spike-specific TCR breadth and depth were seen after two AZD1222 doses.

The chain carries TRBV12-5 and TRBJ2-2; no clear D gene. Sample: peripheral blood, taken 28 days after the second AZD1222 dose. This sequence was found in an adult who received the AZD1222 COVID-19 vaccine. The CDR3 reads CASRLYGELFF. The CDR3 DNA reads TGTGCTAGTCGCCTCTACGGGGAGCTGTTTTTT.